This T cell receptor (beta chain) was found in a study of response to subunit inactivated influenza vaccine. Using its own MiXCR run on the RT-PCR reads, TCRdb lists one record per CDR3 protein. The profile shows 150,000 to 200,000 distinct CDR3 sequences, about 12% of them singletons. The CDR3 is made up of 11 amino acids. Germline V CDR1 and CDR2: DFQATT, SNEGSKA (reference sequence). V was pared by 5 bases and J by 7 bases, with 11 bases between. The same data also went into a second study, on T cells expressing NK-cell markers. From that paper: 5'RACE template switching with UMIs generated TCR beta cDNA. Eight donors were sequenced, seven testing HCMV-seropositive and one testing seronegative. These same clonotypes (in several donors) also led the CD3+CD56-NKG2C+ fraction.

The sequenced sample was CD8+ T cells sorted from PBMCs, obtained approximately 13 days after vaccination. The origin of this receptor is a man aged 45-65 years who received an inactivated influenza vaccine. The chain recombines TRBV20-1 with TRBJ1-2; weak D call: TRBD1 (6 bases). In DNA, the CDR3 is TGCAGTGCTCCGGACAGCTTTGGCTACACCTTC. This gives the protein CSAPDSFGYTF.